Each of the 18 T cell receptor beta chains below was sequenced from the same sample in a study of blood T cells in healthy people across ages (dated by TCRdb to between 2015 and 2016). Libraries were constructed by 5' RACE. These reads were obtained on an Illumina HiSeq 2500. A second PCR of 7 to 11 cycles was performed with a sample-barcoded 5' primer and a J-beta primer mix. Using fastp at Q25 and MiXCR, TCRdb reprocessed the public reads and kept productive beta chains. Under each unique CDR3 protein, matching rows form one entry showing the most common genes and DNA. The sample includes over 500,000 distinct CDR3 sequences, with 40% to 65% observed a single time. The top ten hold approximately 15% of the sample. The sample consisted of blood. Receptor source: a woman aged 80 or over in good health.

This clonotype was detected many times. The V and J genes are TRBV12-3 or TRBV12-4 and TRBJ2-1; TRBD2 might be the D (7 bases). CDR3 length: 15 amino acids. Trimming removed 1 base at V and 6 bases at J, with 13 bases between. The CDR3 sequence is CASSLGRGAGNEQFF. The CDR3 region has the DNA TGTGCCAGCAGTTTAGGTCGGGGGGCAGGCAATGAGCAGTTCTTC.

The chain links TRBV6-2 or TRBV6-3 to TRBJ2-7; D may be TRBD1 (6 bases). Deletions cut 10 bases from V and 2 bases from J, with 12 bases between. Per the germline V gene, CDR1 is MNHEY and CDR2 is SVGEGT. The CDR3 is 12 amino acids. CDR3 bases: TGTGCCACCACGGACAGACCCTACGAGCAGTACTTC. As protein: CATTDRPYEQYF.

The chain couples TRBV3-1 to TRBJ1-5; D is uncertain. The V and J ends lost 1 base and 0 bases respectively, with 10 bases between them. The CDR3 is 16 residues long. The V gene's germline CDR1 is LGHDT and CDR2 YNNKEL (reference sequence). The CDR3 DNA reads TGTGCCAGCAGCCAAGGAGCTGGGGATAGCAATCAGCCCCAGCATTTT. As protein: CASSQGAGDSNQPQHF.

The CDR3 coding sequence is TGTGCCAGCAGCTCCGGGGGGTTTTCGGCAGATACGCAGTATTTT. Protein product: CASSSGGFSADTQYF. The gene calls are TRBV11-3 and TRBJ2-3; 7 bases map to TRBD2. Germline V gene data show CDR1 as SGHNT and CDR2 as YENEEA. The CDR3 has 15 residues. Unmatched junction bases numbered 8, after V lost 4 bases and J lost 4 bases.

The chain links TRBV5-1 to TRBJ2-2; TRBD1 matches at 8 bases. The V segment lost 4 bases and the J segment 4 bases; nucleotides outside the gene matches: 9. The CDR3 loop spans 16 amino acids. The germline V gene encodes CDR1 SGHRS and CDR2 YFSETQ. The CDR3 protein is CASSTRGQAGTGELFF. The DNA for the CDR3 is TGCGCCAGCAGCACTCGGGGACAGGCTGGCACCGGGGAGCTGTTTTTT. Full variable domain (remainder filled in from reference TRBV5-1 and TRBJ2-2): KAGVTQTPRYLIKTRGQQVTLSCSPISGHRSVSWYQQTPGQGLQFLFEYFSETQRNKGNFPGRFSGRQFSNSRSEMNVSTLELGDSALYLCASSTRGQAGTGELFFGEGSRLTVL.

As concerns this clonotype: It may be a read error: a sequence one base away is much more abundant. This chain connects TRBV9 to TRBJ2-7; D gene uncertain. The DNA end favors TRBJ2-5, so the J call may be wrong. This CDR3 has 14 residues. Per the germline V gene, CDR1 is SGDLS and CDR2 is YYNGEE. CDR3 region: CASSANPTSETQYF. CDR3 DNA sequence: TGTGCCAGCAGCGCGAATCCAACGTCCGAGACCCAGTACTTC.

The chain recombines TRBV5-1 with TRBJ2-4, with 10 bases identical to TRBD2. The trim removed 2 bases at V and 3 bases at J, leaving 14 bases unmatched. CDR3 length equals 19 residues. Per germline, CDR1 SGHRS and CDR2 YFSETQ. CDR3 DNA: TGCGCCAGCAGCTTAAGGGTAGCGGGGGGTCTCCGGAGCAAAAACATTCAGTACTTC. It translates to CASSLRVAGGLRSKNIQYF.

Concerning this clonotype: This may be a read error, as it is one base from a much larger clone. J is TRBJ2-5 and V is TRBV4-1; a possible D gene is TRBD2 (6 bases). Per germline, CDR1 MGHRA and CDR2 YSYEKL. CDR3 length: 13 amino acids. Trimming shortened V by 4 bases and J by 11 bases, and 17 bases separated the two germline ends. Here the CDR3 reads CASSPSGGNEQYF. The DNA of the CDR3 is TGCGCCAGCAGCCCCAGTGGGGGGAATGAGCAGTACTTC.

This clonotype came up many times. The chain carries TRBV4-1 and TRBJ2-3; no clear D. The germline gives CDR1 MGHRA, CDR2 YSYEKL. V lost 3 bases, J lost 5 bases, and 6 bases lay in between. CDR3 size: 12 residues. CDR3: CASSHLVDTQYF. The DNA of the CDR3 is TGCGCCAGCAGCCACCTAGTAGATACGCAGTATTTT.

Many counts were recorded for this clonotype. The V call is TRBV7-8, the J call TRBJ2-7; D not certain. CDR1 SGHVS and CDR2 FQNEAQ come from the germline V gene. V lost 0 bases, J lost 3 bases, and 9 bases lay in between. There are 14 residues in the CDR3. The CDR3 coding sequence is TGTGCCAGCAGCTTAGCGGGTCACGGCTACGAGCAGTACTTC. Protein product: CASSLAGHGYEQYF.

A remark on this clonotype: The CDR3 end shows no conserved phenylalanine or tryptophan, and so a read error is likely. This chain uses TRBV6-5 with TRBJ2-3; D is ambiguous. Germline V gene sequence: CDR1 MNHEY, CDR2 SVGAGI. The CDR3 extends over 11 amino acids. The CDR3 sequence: CVSSLRDTQYL. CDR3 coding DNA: TGTGTCAGCTCCTTAAGGGATACGCAGTATTTA.

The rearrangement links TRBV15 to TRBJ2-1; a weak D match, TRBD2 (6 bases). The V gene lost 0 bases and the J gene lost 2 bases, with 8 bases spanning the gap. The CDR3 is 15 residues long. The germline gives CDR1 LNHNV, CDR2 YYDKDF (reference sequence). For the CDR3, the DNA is TGTGCCACCAGCAGAGACGGGGGACCCTACAATGAGCAGTTCTTC. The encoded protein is CATSRDGGPYNEQFF.

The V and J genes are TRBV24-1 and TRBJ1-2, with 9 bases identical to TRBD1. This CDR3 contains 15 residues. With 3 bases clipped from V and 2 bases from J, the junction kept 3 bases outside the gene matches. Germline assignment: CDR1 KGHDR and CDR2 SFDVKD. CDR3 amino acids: CATSDPQGANYGYTF. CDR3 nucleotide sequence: TGTGCCACCAGTGATCCACAGGGGGCCAACTATGGCTACACCTTC.

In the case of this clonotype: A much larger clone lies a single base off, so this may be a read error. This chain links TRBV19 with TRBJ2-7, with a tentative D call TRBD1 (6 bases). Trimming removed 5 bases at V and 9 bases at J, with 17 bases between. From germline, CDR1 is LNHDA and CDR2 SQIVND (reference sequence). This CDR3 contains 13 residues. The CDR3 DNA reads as TGTGCCAGTAGTCCCCCAGGGGCCTATGTGCAGTACTTC. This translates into CASSPPGAYVQYF.

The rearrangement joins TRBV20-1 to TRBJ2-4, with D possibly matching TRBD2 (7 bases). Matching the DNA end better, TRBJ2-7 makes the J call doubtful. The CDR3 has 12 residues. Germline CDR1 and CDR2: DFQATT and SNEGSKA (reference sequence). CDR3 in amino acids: CSASRGAREQYF. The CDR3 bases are TGCAGTGCTAGCCGGGGGGCACGCGAGCAGTACTTC.

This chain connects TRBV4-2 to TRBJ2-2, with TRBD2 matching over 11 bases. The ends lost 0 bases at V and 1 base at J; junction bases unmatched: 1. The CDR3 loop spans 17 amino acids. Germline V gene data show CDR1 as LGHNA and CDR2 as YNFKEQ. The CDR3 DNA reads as TGTGCCAGCAGCCAAGAACTAGCGGGGGTGAACACCGGGGAGCTGTTTTTT. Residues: CASSQELAGVNTGELFF.

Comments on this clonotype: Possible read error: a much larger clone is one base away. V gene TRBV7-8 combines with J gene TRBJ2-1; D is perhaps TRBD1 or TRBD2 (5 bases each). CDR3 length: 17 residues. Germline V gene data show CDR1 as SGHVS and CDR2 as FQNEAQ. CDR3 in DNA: TGTGCCAGCAGCTTATTTTCACACGGGGCCAGTGCTAATGAGCAGTCCTTC. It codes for CASSLFSHGASANEQSF.

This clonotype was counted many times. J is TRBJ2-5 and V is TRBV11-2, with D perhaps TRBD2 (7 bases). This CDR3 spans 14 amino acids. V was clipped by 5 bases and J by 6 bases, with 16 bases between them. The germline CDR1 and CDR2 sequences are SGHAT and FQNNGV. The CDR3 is CASSPSGDTKTQYF. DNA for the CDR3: TGTGCCAGCAGCCCCAGCGGGGACACCAAGACCCAGTACTTC.